This TCR beta chain is drawn from a study of T cells expressing NK-cell markers. This CDR3 comprises 14 residues. Germline V lookup: CDR1 SGHRS, CDR2 YFSETQ. TCRdb reprocessed the 5' RACE reads and reports one entry per CDR3 protein, with no DNA. The sample data list some 340,000 distinct CDR3 sequences. This receptor was identified in a man between 18 and 69 years old in good health. The chain combines TRBV5-1 with TRBJ2-1; TCRdb names TRBD1, which stays unverified in the absence of DNA. The source material was blood T cells: a sorted CD56 or NKG2C T cell subset, CD4+ or CD8+ T cells, or bulk PBMC T cells (not recorded which). This chain's CDR3 is CASSLGDRVDEQFF. The full variable domain, with the rest looked up from reference TRBV5-1 and TRBJ2-1, is KAGVTQTPRYLIKTRGQQVTLSCSPISGHRSVSWYQQTPGQGLQFLFEYFSETQRNKGNFPGRFSGRQFSNSRSEMNVSTLELGDSALYLCASSLGDRVDEQFFGPGTRLTVL.